This T cell receptor (beta chain) was obtained from a study of blood T cell repertoires in COVID-19. Study details: PBMCs, B-cell-depleted T cells, or T cells were the source of the cDNA or gDNA that made up the material.

Looked up from germline, CDR1 is SNHLY and CDR2 is FYNNEI. The CDR3 has 13 amino acids. Unmatched junction bases numbered 3, after V lost 6 bases and J lost 4 bases. This clone turned up a few times. The data were produced by immunoSEQ multiplex PCR, yet TCRdb's version contains in-frame clones alone and is incomplete. The sample yields over 120,000 clones, roughly 79% seen once. What was sequenced was peripheral blood. This chain connects TRBV2 to TRBJ1-1, with 9 bases aligning to TRBD1. This clonotype was obtained from a human donor in a cohort sampled during active COVID-19. As DNA, the CDR3 is TGTGCCAGCAGGGGACAGGGCGGCACTGAAGCTTTCTTT. Encoded protein: CASRGQGGTEAFF. The entire variable domain, with the rest obtained from reference TRBV2 and TRBJ1-1, is as follows: EPEVTQTPSHQVTQMGQEVILRCVPISNHLYFYWYRQILGQKVEFLVSFYNNEISEKSEIFDDQFSVERPDGSNFTLKIRSTKLEDSAMYFCASRGQGGTEAFFGQGTRLTVV.